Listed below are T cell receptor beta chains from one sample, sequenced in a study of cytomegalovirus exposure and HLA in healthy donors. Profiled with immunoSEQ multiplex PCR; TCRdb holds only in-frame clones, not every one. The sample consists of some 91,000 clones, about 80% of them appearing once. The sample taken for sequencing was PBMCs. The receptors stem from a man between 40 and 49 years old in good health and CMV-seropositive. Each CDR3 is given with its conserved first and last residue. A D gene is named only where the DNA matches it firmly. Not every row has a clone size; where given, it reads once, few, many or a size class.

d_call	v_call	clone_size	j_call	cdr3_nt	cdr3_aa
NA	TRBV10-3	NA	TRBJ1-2	TGTGCCATCAATGGGCAGGGCCTGACGGACTATGGCTACACCTTC	CAINGQGLTDYGYTF
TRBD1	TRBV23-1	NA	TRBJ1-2	TGCGCCAGCAGTCAATCACAGGGGAACTATGGCTACACCTTC	CASSQSQGNYGYTF
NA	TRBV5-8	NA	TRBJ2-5	TGTGCCAGCAGCGACATACAGGGTAGGGGGACCCAGTACTTC	CASSDIQGRGTQYF
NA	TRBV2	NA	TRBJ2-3	TGTGCCAGCAGTGTAAGGCAGGGCACAGATACGCAGTATTTT	CASSVRQGTDTQYF
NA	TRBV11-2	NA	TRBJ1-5	TGTGCCAGCAGCTTAGGTATGCGTCAGCCCCAGCATTTT	CASSLGMRQPQHF
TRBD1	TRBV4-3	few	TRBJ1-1	TGCGCCAGCAGCCAAGAGACAGGGGCTGAAGCTTTCTTT	CASSQETGAEAFF
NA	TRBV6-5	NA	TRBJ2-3	TGTGCCAGCAGTTACGGGGCAAGCACAGATACGCAGTATTTT	CASSYGASTDTQYF
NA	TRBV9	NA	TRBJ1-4	TGTGCCAGCAGTTTCACCGCGGGGGAAGAACTGTTTTTT	CASSFTAGEELFF
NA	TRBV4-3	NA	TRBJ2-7	TGCGCCAGCAGCCAACTAGGGGGAGTGAGGGAGCAGTACTTC	CASSQLGGVREQYF
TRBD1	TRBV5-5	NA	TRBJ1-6	TGTGCCAGCAGCTTAGTTTGGACAGGGTCGAATTCACCCCTCCACTTT	CASSLVWTGSNSPLHF
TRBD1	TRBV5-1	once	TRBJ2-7	TGCGCCAGCAGCTTGTACAGGGGGGACGAGCAGTACTTC	CASSLYRGDEQYF
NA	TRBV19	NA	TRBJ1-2	TGTGCCAGTAGTATGTTTGGGGAGAACGGCTACACCTTC	CASSMFGENGYTF
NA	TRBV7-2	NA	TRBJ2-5	TGTGCCAGCAGCTTAGCGGTTCGAGGGGGAGAGACCCAGTACTTC	CASSLAVRGGETQYF
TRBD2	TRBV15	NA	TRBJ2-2	TGTGCCACCAGGCCAAGGGGACTAGCGTCCGGGGAGCTGTTTTTT	CATRPRGLASGELFF
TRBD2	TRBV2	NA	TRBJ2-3	TGTGCCAGCAGTGAAGCTAAAGGACTAGCGCAATTGACTAGCACAGATACGCAGTATTTT	CASSEAKGLAQLTSTDTQYF
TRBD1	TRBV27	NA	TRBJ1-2	TGTGCCAGTCGACAGGGAGACTATGGCTACACCTTC	CASRQGDYGYTF
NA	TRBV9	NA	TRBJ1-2	TGTGCCAGCAGCCCGACGACAGGCCTCCTTGGCTACACCTTC	CASSPTTGLLGYTF
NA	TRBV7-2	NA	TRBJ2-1	TGTGCCAGCAGCTCGGCAGGGCCTTACAATGAGCAGTTCTTC	CASSSAGPYNEQFF
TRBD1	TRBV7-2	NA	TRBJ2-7	TGTGCCAGCAGCTTAGTTGGGACAGGGATGAACGAGCAGTACTTC	CASSLVGTGMNEQYF
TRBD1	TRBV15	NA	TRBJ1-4	TGTGCCACCAGCTTCTCGACAGGGCCAGGGGAAAAACTGTTTTTT	CATSFSTGPGEKLFF
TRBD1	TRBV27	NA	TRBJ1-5	TGTGCCAGCAGCCGGAGGGCAGGGGGGCATTTT	CASSRRAGGHF
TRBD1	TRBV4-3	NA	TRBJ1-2	TGCGCCAGCAGCCAAGAAGCAGGGGGCTATGGCTACACCTTC	CASSQEAGGYGYTF
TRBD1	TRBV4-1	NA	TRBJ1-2	TGCGCCAGCAGCCAACTGACAGGGGTGAACTATGGCTACACCTTC	CASSQLTGVNYGYTF
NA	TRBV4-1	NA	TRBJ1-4	TGCGCCAGCAGCCAAGCAGGGCTGGGTGAAAAACTGTTTTTT	CASSQAGLGEKLFF
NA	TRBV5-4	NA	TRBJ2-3	TGTGCCAGCAGCCGGGACATGGTCACAGATACGCAGTATTTT	CASSRDMVTDTQYF
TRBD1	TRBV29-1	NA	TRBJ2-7	TGCAGCGTTGGGGGACAGGGATCCCTCTACGAGCAGTACTTC	CSVGGQGSLYEQYF
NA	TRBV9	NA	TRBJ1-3	TGTGCCAGCAGCGTAGGTCAGGACTCCCTCTCTGGAAACACCATATATTTT	CASSVGQDSLSGNTIYF
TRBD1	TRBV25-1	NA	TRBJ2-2	TGTGCCAGCAGTGGCCGGGACAGAAACACCGGGGAGCTGTTTTTT	CASSGRDRNTGELFF
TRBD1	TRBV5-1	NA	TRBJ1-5	TGCGCCAGCAGCGGAGACAGGGAAAGCAATCAGCCCCAGCATTTT	CASSGDRESNQPQHF
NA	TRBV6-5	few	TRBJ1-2	TGTGCCACCACCGGGTCCGGGAGCTATGGCTACACCTTC	CATTGSGSYGYTF
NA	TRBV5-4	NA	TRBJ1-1	TGTGCCAGCAGCTTGACTGACACTGAAGCTTTCTTT	CASSLTDTEAFF
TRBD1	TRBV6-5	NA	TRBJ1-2	TGTGCCAGCAGGGTAGAGGGGGCGGGTAACTATGGCTACACCTTC	CASRVEGAGNYGYTF
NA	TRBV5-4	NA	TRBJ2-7	TGTGCCAGCAGCTTGGAGGTGACAGGCTCCTACGAGCAGTACTTC	CASSLEVTGSYEQYF
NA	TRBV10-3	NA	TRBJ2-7	TGTGCCATCAGTGAGTCTGGGGGGATCTACGAGCAGTACTTC	CAISESGGIYEQYF
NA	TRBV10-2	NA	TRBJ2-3	TGCGCCAGCAGAGAGAGAGGGCTTACAGATACGCAGTATTTT	CASRERGLTDTQYF
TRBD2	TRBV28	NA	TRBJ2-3	TGTGCCAGCAGTTTAGGACTAGCGGGGTCCACAGATACGCAGTATTTT	CASSLGLAGSTDTQYF
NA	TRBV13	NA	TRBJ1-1	TGTGCCAGCAGCTTTGCGACAGGGAACACTGAAGCTTTCTTT	CASSFATGNTEAFF
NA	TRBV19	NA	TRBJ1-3	TGTGCCAGTAGTCCCCGAAGTGGGGCGAGCTCTGGAAACACCATATATTTT	CASSPRSGASSGNTIYF
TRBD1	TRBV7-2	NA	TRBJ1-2	TGTGCCAGCAGCTCGGACAGGGGCTATGGCTACACCTTC	CASSSDRGYGYTF
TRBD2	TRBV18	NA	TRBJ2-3	TGTGCCAGCTCACCTAGGCGGGGGACAGATACGCAGTATTTT	CASSPRRGTDTQYF
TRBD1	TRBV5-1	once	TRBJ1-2	TGCGCCAGCAGTTCTTCCGGGACAGGGGGCCTCTATGGCTACACCTTC	CASSSSGTGGLYGYTF